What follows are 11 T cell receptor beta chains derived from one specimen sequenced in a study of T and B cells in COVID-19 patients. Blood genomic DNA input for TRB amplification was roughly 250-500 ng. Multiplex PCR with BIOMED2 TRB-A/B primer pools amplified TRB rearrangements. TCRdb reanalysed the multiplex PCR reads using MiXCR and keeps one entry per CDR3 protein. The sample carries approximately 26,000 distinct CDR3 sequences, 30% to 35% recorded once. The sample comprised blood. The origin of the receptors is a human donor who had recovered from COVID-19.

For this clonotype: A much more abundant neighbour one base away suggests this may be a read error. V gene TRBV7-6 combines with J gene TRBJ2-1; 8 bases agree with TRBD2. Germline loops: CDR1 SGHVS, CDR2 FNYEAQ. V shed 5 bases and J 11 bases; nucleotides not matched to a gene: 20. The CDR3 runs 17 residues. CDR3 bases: TGTGCCAGCAGCCTCGTTGTGCGGGAGGTTCCTGAGGATAAGCAGTTCTTC. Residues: CASSLVVREVPEDKQFF.

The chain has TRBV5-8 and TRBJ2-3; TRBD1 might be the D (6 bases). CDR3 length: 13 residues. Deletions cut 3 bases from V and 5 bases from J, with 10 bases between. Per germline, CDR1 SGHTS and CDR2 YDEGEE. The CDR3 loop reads CASSYGQRDTQYF. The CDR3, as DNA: TGTGCCAGCAGCTATGGACAGCGAGATACGCAGTATTTT.

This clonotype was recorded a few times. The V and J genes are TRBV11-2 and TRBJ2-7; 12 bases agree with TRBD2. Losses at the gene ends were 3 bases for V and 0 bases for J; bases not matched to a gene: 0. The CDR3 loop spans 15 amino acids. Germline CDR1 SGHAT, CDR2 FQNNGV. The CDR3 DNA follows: TGTGCCAGCAGCTTGACTAGCGGGGGCTCCTACGAGCAGTACTTC. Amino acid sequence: CASSLTSGGSYEQYF.

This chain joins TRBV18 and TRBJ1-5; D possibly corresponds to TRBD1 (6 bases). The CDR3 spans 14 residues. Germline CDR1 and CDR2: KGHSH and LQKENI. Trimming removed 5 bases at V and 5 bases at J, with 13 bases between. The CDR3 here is CASSTLNRDQPQHF. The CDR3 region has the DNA TGTGCCAGCTCAACCCTCAACAGGGATCAGCCCCAGCATTTT.

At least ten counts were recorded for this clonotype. The CDR3 coding sequence is TGTGCCAGCAGCCTAGGGACAGGTTTAGGGGAGCAGTACTTC. Residues: CASSLGTGLGEQYF. J is TRBJ2-7 and V is TRBV5-4, with 8 bases matching TRBD1. There are 14 residues in the CDR3. Per germline, CDR1 SGHNT and CDR2 YYREEE (reference sequence). V was pared by 4 bases and J by 7 bases, with 10 bases of the junction left unmatched.

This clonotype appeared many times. In DNA form, the CDR3 reads TGTGCCAGTAGTATAGCCCTAGGCGACAGGGATCCCGAGCAGTACTTC. Protein: CASSIALGDRDPEQYF. J is TRBJ2-7 and V is TRBV19, with 7 positions matching TRBD1. J lost 6 bases, V lost 1 base, and 12 bases had no gene match. This CDR3 is built from 16 residues. CDR1 and CDR2 from the germline V gene are LNHDA and SQIVND (reference sequence).

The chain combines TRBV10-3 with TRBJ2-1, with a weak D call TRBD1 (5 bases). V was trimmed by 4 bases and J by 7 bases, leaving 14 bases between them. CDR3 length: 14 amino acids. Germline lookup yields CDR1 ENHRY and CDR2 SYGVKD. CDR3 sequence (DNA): TGTGCCATCAGTGCATCTAGGGGCCCTAATGAGCAGTTCTTC. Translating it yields CAISASRGPNEQFF.

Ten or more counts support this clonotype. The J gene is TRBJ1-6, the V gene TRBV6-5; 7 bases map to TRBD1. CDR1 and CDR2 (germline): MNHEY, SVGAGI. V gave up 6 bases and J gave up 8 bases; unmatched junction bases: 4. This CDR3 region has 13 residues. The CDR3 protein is CASRRDSHSPLHF. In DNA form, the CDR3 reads TGTGCCAGCAGGCGGGACAGTCATTCACCCCTCCACTTT.

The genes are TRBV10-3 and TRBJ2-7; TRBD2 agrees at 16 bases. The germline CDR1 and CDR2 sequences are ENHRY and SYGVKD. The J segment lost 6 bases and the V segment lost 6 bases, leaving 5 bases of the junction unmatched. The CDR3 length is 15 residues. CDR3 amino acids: CAISGTSGRVREQYF. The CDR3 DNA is TGTGCCATCAGCGGGACTAGCGGGAGGGTACGCGAGCAGTACTTC.

The CDR3 is CASSLTRGNGYTF. The CDR3 DNA is TGTGCCAGCAGCCTGACAAGGGGGAATGGCTACACCTTC. V and J are TRBV6-5 and TRBJ1-2; D possibly corresponds to TRBD1 (6 bases). Trimming took 6 bases from V and 6 from J, leaving 14 bases between them. Germline assignment: CDR1 MNHEY and CDR2 SVGAGI. This CDR3 comprises 13 residues.

This chain's CDR3 is CASSLHGTKTAEQYF. The CDR3 bases are TGTGCCAGCAGCTTACACGGGACTAAGACTGCCGAGCAGTACTTC. This chain uses TRBV7-2 with TRBJ2-7; 7 bases match TRBD2. Germline V CDR1 and CDR2: SGHTA, FQGNSA. The V segment lost 2 bases and the J segment 6 bases; nucleotides outside the gene matches: 10. This CDR3 has 15 residues.